Presented here are 30 T cell receptor beta chains from one specimen sequenced in a study of shared clonotypes between healthy human individuals. The protocol was immunoSEQ multiplex PCR, while the TCRdb copy is restricted to in-frame clones and leaves out a portion. The table lists 2,500,000 or so clones, 85% to 95% of them singletons. The sequencing input was naive CD4+ T cells from PBMCs. Subset of the sample: CD45RA+ positively selected. These receptors originate from a young man in good health. Some clones in this sample may be carry-over from other donors' samples.

The J gene is TRBJ2-7, the V gene TRBV6-6, with 7 bases matching TRBD1. Germline CDR1 is MNHNY and CDR2 is SVGAGI (reference sequence). V lost 6 bases to trimming and J lost 7 bases; unmatched junction nucleotides: 9. CDR3 size: 13 residues. The CDR3 DNA sequence: TGTGCCAGCAGGAGACAGGGCCAGGGGGAGCAGTACTTC. Residues: CASRRQGQGEQYF.

The chain links TRBV6-5 to TRBJ2-7; 9 bases agree with TRBD1. Per germline, CDR1 MNHEY and CDR2 SVGAGI. This CDR3 comprises 13 residues. V lost 10 bases, J lost 3 bases, and 7 bases stayed unmatched. Here the CDR3 DNA reads TGTGCCACCGGGACAGGGCTATACTACGAGCAGTACTTC. This encodes CATGTGLYYEQYF.

This clone was seen a few times. Since the CDR3 does not end with the conserved phenylalanine or tryptophan, this likely comes from a read error. The DNA is left out, because the CDR3 cannot be placed on it with certainty; the CDR3 is given as TCRdb lists it. The CDR3 sequence is CASSLGQY. The chain carries TRBV21-1 and TRBJ1-2; TRBD1 is taken as the D call from the table, unchecked against the DNA. TRBV21-1 is a recognized pseudogene. The CDR3 spans 8 residues, counting both ends.

The chain carries TRBV19 and TRBJ1-5; D is unresolved. V was shortened by 3 bases and J by 0 bases, with 9 bases between the two germline ends. CDR3 length: 15 amino acids. CDR1 is LNHDA, CDR2 SQIVND, per germline (reference sequence). The CDR3 loop reads CASSIKWSSNQPQHF. In DNA, the CDR3 is TGTGCCAGTAGTATCAAGTGGTCTAGCAATCAGCCCCAGCATTTT.

This clone was picked up one time. The rearrangement joins TRBV7-8 to TRBJ2-7; tentatively, D is TRBD2 (5 bases). The CDR3 loop spans 13 amino acids. Trimming removed 4 bases from V and 5 bases from J, with 12 bases in between. The V gene's germline CDR1 is SGHVS and CDR2 FQNEAQ. The CDR3 protein is CASSSSIYNEQYF. DNA of the CDR3: TGTGCCAGCAGCTCTAGCATCTATAACGAGCAGTACTTC. The variable domain in full, completed from reference TRBV7-8 and TRBJ2-7, reads GAGVSQSPRYKVAKRGQDVALRCDPISGHVSLFWYQQALGQGPEFLTYFQNEAQLDKSGLPSDRFFAERPEGSVSTLKIQRTQQEDSAVYLCASSSSIYNEQYFGPGTRLTVT.

The chain links TRBV7-8 to TRBJ2-7; 15 bases align to TRBD2. CDR3 size: 17 residues. The V gene's germline CDR1 is SGHVS and CDR2 FQNEAQ. J was trimmed by 4 bases and V by 4 bases; bases with no gene match: 8. This chain's CDR3 is CASSSGGLAGGSYEQYF. The CDR3 DNA reads TGTGCCAGCAGCTCAGGGGGACTAGCGGGAGGTTCGTACGAGCAGTACTTC.

CDR3 amino acids: CASSPGQGTNYGYTF. As DNA, the CDR3 is TGTGCCAGCAGCCCGGGACAGGGAACCAACTATGGCTACACCTTC. The chain employs TRBV7-3 and TRBJ1-2; 9 nucleotides match TRBD1. V lost 5 bases and J lost 2; bases outside the gene matches: 6. The germline CDR1 and CDR2 sequences are SGHTA and FQGTGA. The CDR3 runs 15 residues.

The gene calls are TRBV2 and TRBJ1-5, with 8 bases identical to TRBD1. From germline, CDR1 is SNHLY and CDR2 FYNNEI. V was clipped by 5 bases and J by 4 bases; unmatched bases: 4. CDR3 length equals 14 residues. The CDR3 spells CASSWDRFNQPQHF. DNA for the CDR3: TGTGCCAGCAGTTGGGACAGGTTTAATCAGCCCCAGCATTTT.

The chain combines TRBV27 with TRBJ1-1; the D gene is possibly TRBD1 (5 bases). The CDR3 loop spans 15 amino acids. V gave up 3 bases and J gave up 0 bases, with 11 bases separating them. Germline V gives CDR1 MNHEY, CDR2 SMNVEV (reference sequence). CDR3 protein: CASSFYDSMNTEAFF. The CDR3 region has the DNA TGTGCCAGCAGTTTTTACGACAGCATGAACACTGAAGCTTTCTTT.

This clone was found once. The chain has TRBV6-5 and TRBJ2-5; D may correspond to TRBD1 or TRBD2 (6 bases each). The CDR3 sequence is 15 residues long. Looked up from germline, CDR1 is MNHEY and CDR2 is SVGAGI. Trimming took 5 bases from V and 5 from J, leaving 18 bases between them. CDR3 protein: CASSRGLLRGETQYF. The CDR3 DNA reads as TGTGCCAGCAGTCGCGGACTACTTAGGGGGGAGACCCAGTACTTC.

The chain employs TRBV7-9 and TRBJ2-7; D is undetermined. V lost 3 bases, J lost 3 bases, and 12 bases lay in between. CDR1 SEHNR and CDR2 FQNEAQ come from the germline V gene (reference sequence). The CDR3 has 14 amino acids. The CDR3 DNA reads TGTGCCAGCAGCTTGGCAGGCCCTGGCTACGAGCAGTACTTC. Amino acids: CASSLAGPGYEQYF.

This clone is a singleton in its sample. This sample also contains other DNA sequences that code for the same CDR3. The V call is TRBV18, the J call TRBJ1-3; D is unresolved. Deletions cut 2 bases from V and 4 bases from J, with 9 bases between. Germline V CDR1 and CDR2: KGHSH, LQKENI. The CDR3 contains 14 residues. CDR3 sequence reads: CASSPGAGGNTIYF. CDR3 DNA sequence: TGTGCCAGCTCACCAGGAGCGGGAGGAAACACCATATATTTT. Supplemented by reference TRBV18 and TRBJ1-3, the full variable domain reads NAGVMQNPRHLVRRRGQEARLRCSPMKGHSHVYWYRQLPEEGLKFMVYLQKENIIDESGMPKERFSAEFPKEGPSILRIQQVVRGDSAAYFCASSPGAGGNTIYFGEGSWLTVV.

This sequence joins TRBV5-6 and TRBJ1-2; 8 positions match TRBD1. V was clipped by 4 bases and J by 8 bases; unmatched bases: 7. Germline V gene lookup returns CDR1 SGHDT and CDR2 YYEEEE. The CDR3 consists of 13 residues. The CDR3 loop reads CASSGTGGTGYTF. The CDR3 nucleotides read TGTGCCAGCAGCGGCACAGGGGGGACGGGCTACACCTTC.

This CDR3 is CSVRLHEQYF. The CDR3 nucleotides read TGCAGCGTCCGGCTTCACGAGCAGTACTTC. V usage is TRBV29-1 and J usage is TRBJ2-7; D not certain. The CDR3 consists of 10 residues. The germline V gene has CDR1 SQVTM and CDR2 ANQGSEA. V lost 6 bases and J lost 5, with 8 bases in between.

With respect to this clone: Other DNA variants within this sample encode the same CDR3. The V call is TRBV7-3, the J call TRBJ2-1; 7 nucleotides align to TRBD2. Germline-derived CDR1 and CDR2 are SGHTA and FQGTGA. CDR3 length equals 13 residues. Losses at the gene ends were 2 bases for V and 7 bases for J; bases not matched to a gene: 2. The CDR3 loop is CASSLWGGNEQFF. The CDR3 region has the DNA TGTGCCAGCAGCTTATGGGGGGGTAATGAGCAGTTCTTC.

The chain carries TRBV29-1 and TRBJ2-7, with 10 bases matching TRBD1. The CDR3 runs 13 residues. Trimming cost V 2 bases and J 7 bases; bases outside gene matches: 5. Germline V lookup: CDR1 SQVTM, CDR2 ANQGSEA. The CDR3, as DNA: TGCAGCGTTGAAAGACAGGGGGCCAGAGAGCAGTACTTC. It translates to CSVERQGAREQYF.

V usage is TRBV5-6 and J usage is TRBJ1-5, with 7 bases matching TRBD1. J gave up 3 bases and V 1 base, and 7 bases lay outside the gene matches. Looked up from germline, CDR1 is SGHDT and CDR2 is YYEEEE. The CDR3 spans 16 residues. The CDR3 is CASSLRGRGNNQPQHF. The DNA of the CDR3 is TGTGCCAGCAGCTTGAGGGGCAGGGGGAACAATCAGCCCCAGCATTTT.

A note on this clone: In the same sample, other DNA sequences code for this CDR3. The V call is TRBV18, the J call TRBJ2-3; D remains unclear. Germline-derived CDR1 and CDR2 are KGHSH and LQKENI. Trimming stripped 3 bases from V and 5 bases from J, with 9 bases between. CDR3 length: 13 amino acids. The CDR3 bases are TGTGCCAGCTCACCGAGGTGGGGAGATACGCAGTATTTT. Protein: CASSPRWGDTQYF.

This clone was observed a handful of times. CDR3 sequence reads: CASRETGTSDYEQYF. As DNA, the CDR3 is TGTGCCAGTAGAGAAACCGGGACTAGCGACTACGAGCAGTACTTC. The chain carries TRBV19 and TRBJ2-7, with 10 bases lining up with TRBD2. Germline lookup yields CDR1 LNHDA and CDR2 SQIVND (reference sequence). This CDR3 region has 15 residues. V gave up 6 bases and J gave up 3 bases; unmatched junction bases: 8.

With regard to this clone: The same CDR3 arises from other DNA sequences in this sample as well. The rearrangement links TRBV28 to TRBJ1-1; no firm D call. Germline V gene sequence: CDR1 MDHEN, CDR2 SYDVKM. Trimming stripped 7 bases from V and 2 bases from J, with 5 bases between. CDR3 length equals 11 residues. The chain's CDR3 is CASTLNTEAFF. The CDR3 DNA is TGTGCCAGCACGCTAAACACTGAAGCTTTCTTT.

As for this clone: The same CDR3 is also encoded by other DNA sequences in this sample. This chain links TRBV29-1 with TRBJ2-2, with 8 bases identical to TRBD1. V dropped 7 bases and J dropped 4; count of bases not matched to a gene: 5. Germline CDR1 is SQVTM and CDR2 is ANQGSEA. The CDR3 sequence is 13 residues long. In nucleotides, the CDR3 is TGCAGCGCAGGACAGGGTAGCACCGGGGAGCTGTTTTTT. Translated: CSAGQGSTGELFF.

The gene calls are TRBV5-1 and TRBJ2-1, with D tentatively TRBD2 (5 bases). The V end lost 0 bases, the J end lost 10 bases, and 20 bases lay between the germline ends. CDR3 size: 16 residues. Germline V lookup: CDR1 SGHRS, CDR2 YFSETQ. CDR3 loop: CASSLAFSARPVEQFF. The CDR3 bases are TGCGCCAGCAGCTTGGCATTTAGCGCACGACCCGTCGAGCAGTTCTTC.

This chain uses TRBV6-1 with TRBJ2-3; D is unclear. With 7 bases removed from V and 5 bases from J, the gap between germline ends came to 10 bases. The CDR3 is 12 residues long. The germline V gene has CDR1 MNHNS and CDR2 SASEGT. DNA of the CDR3: TGTGCCAGCACTCGGAGAGGAGATACGCAGTATTTT. The encoded protein is CASTRRGDTQYF.

To note about this clone: Other DNA sequences in the same sample also yield this CDR3. CDR3 DNA: TGCGCCAGCAGTTCCGACAGACCAAACACTGAAGCTTTCTTT. As protein: CASSSDRPNTEAFF. The rearrangement links TRBV5-1 to TRBJ1-1; D perhaps matches TRBD1 (5 bases). V was pared by 5 bases and J by 2 bases, with 13 bases between. The CDR3 extends over 14 amino acids. Germline V lookup: CDR1 SGHRS, CDR2 YFSETQ.

This chain joins TRBV27 and TRBJ2-3; tentative D call: TRBD2 (6 bases). The germline CDR1 and CDR2 sequences are MNHEY and SMNVEV (reference sequence). Trimming cost V 5 bases and J 0 bases, with 15 bases left between them. This CDR3 contains 16 residues. CDR3 nucleotide sequence: TGTGCCAGCAGTGCCGGGGTAGCGGTTAGCACAGATACGCAGTATTTT. It codes for CASSAGVAVSTDTQYF.

This rearrangement joins TRBV5-1 to TRBJ2-2; D is ambiguous. The CDR3 consists of 14 residues. The V gene lost 6 bases and the J gene lost 1 base, with 10 bases spanning the gap. The germline V gene has CDR1 SGHRS and CDR2 YFSETQ. CDR3 in amino acids: CASMDPRNTGELFF. The DNA of the CDR3 is TGCGCCAGCATGGATCCGAGGAACACCGGGGAGCTGTTTTTT.

The chain employs TRBV7-3 and TRBJ2-2, with D possibly TRBD1 on 6 matching bases. Trimming removed 4 bases at V and 7 bases at J, with 13 bases between. CDR1 SGHTA and CDR2 FQGTGA come from the germline V gene. This CDR3 is 14 amino acids long. CDR3 coding DNA: TGTGCCAGCAGCTCATACAGGGCTGGCGGGGAGCTGTTTTTT. The encoded protein is CASSSYRAGGELFF.

This rearrangement joins TRBV28 to TRBJ1-6, with TRBD1 as a possible D gene (5 bases). Germline CDR1 is MDHEN and CDR2 is SYDVKM. Trimming took off 4 bases at V and 7 bases at J, with 11 bases between the two ends. CDR3 length: 14 residues. DNA for the CDR3: TGTGCCAGCAGTTCAGGGACCACCAATTCACCCCTCCACTTT. Translating gives CASSSGTTNSPLHF.

This chain uses TRBV7-9 with TRBJ1-2; a possible D gene is TRBD1 (6 bases). The CDR3 contains 17 residues. Looked up from germline, CDR1 is SEHNR and CDR2 is FQNEAQ (reference sequence). Trimming stripped 2 bases from V and 2 bases from J, with 18 bases between. The CDR3 DNA sequence: TGTGCCAGCAGCTTATGGGCTGAGGGCAGGGGCAACTATGGCTACACCTTC. Amino acid sequence: CASSLWAEGRGNYGYTF.

V is TRBV5-4 and J is TRBJ2-5; no clear D gene. This CDR3 comprises 13 residues. The ends were cut back, 3 bases at V and 2 bases at J, with 8 bases in the middle. The germline V gene encodes CDR1 SGHNT and CDR2 YYREEE (reference sequence). The CDR3 DNA reads TGTGCCAGCAGCTGGACGGCTCAAGAGACCCAGTACTTC. Translating it yields CASSWTAQETQYF.